The present entry profiles one T cell receptor (beta chain) with its context. This specimen belongs to a study of PD-L1 blockade in urothelial cancer. This CDR3 has 15 residues. V dropped 0 bases and J dropped 2; count of bases not matched to a gene: 3. Germline V gene data show CDR1 as SQVTM and CDR2 as ANQGSEA. Libraries were prepared by immunoSEQ multiplex PCR; TCRdb keeps only in-frame clonotypes and omits some of them. The sample holds about 80,000 clones, about nine tenths seen once. The receptor comes from a woman between 65 and 79 years old with urothelial cancer. The sequences come from PBMCs, collected around atezolizumab (anti-PD-L1) treatment. This chain uses TRBV29-1 with TRBJ2-1; 8 nucleotides match TRBD1. CDR3 protein: CSVEETGVPYNEQFF. The CDR3 bases are TGCAGCGTTGAAGAGACAGGGGTCCCCTACAATGAGCAGTTCTTC.